What follows are 16 T cell receptor beta chains derived from one specimen sequenced in a study of patients and donors after allogeneic stem cell transplantation. TCRdb analysed the RT-PCR reads with MiXCR anew, one entry per CDR3 protein. Of about 87,000 distinct CDR3 sequences listed, around 5% are singletons. Sequenced input: blood, either unsorted or a sorted T cell fraction (not recorded which). These receptors originate from a human donor who was either an allogeneic HSCT recipient or a stem cell or donor lymphocyte infusion donor (not recorded which). It is not recorded whose cells these are; they may come from a transplant donor.

This clonotype was seen repeatedly, ten times or more. The J gene is TRBJ1-1, the V gene TRBV20-1, with a tentative D call TRBD1 (5 bases). The CDR3 totals 15 residues. Between the trimmed V and J ends, which lost 4 bases and 5 bases, there was a span of 20 bases. From germline, CDR1 is DFQATT and CDR2 SNEGSKA (reference sequence). In DNA, the CDR3 is TGCAGTGCTAAGAGGGTGCCTCAGGGAGGGACTGAAGCTTTCTTT. Protein product: CSAKRVPQGGTEAFF.

This clonotype qualifies as medium-sized. This chain uses TRBV5-1 with TRBJ2-2; D uncertain. V lost 0 bases, J lost 4 bases, and 13 bases lay in between. The CDR3 consists of 16 residues. In germline, CDR1 is SGHRS, CDR2 YFSETQ. The CDR3 DNA reads TGCGCCAGCAGCTTGGATAGCCCCTCGGGCACCGGGGAGCTGTTTTTT. Protein sequence: CASSLDSPSGTGELFF.

In this sample, this clonotype turned up many times. V is TRBV12-3 or TRBV12-4 and J is TRBJ2-1, with TRBD2 matching over 8 bases. This CDR3 is 14 amino acids long. After removal of 4 bases from V and 5 bases from J, the junction contained 4 bases not matched to a gene. As DNA, the CDR3 is TGTGCCAGCAGTTGGAGGGGACTAGACAATGAGCAGTTCTTC. Its protein is CASSWRGLDNEQFF.

This clonotype has at least ten counts. The rearrangement uses TRBV5-1 and TRBJ2-1; 11 nucleotides line up with TRBD1. CDR1 SGHRS and CDR2 YFSETQ come from the germline V gene. The CDR3 length is 17 residues. J gave up 7 bases and V 0 bases, and 9 bases lay outside the gene matches. CDR3 bases: TGCGCCAGCAGCTTGGAAATTGGGACAGGGGGTCGGAATGAGCAGTTCTTC. Protein sequence: CASSLEIGTGGRNEQFF.

This clonotype was picked up many times. The V and J genes are TRBV7-9 and TRBJ1-3; 7 bases are a match to TRBD1. The CDR3 extends over 16 amino acids. Per the germline V gene, CDR1 is SEHNR and CDR2 is FQNEAQ (reference sequence). With 0 bases clipped from V and 0 bases from J, the junction kept 2 bases outside the gene matches. The CDR3 nucleotides read TGTGCCAGCAGCTTAGCGGGACAGTACTCTGGAAACACCATATATTTT. This gives the protein CASSLAGQYSGNTIYF.

This clonotype showed up many times. The chain combines TRBV5-5 with TRBJ2-5, with D possibly matching TRBD2 (6 bases). Germline CDR1 SGHKS, CDR2 YYEKEE (reference sequence). V shed 6 bases and J shed 1 base, with 10 bases lying between them. This CDR3 has 13 amino acids. CDR3 coding DNA: TGTGCCAGCAATAGCGGTTTCCAAGAGACCCAGTACTTC. Amino acids: CASNSGFQETQYF.

This chain links TRBV10-2 with TRBJ2-7; D might be TRBD1 (6 bases). V lost 3 bases and J lost 3, with 15 bases in between. The CDR3 has 15 residues. The germline CDR1 and CDR2 sequences are WSHSY and SAAADI. CDR3 region: CASSDSDRFVYEQYF. CDR3 nucleotide sequence: TGCGCCAGCAGTGACTCCGACAGGTTTGTCTACGAGCAGTACTTC.

This clonotype is classed as medium-sized. The gene calls are TRBV7-2 and TRBJ2-3; no clear D gene. V lost 4 bases and J lost 3, with 8 bases in between. The CDR3 totals 13 residues. CDR1 is SGHTA, CDR2 FQGNSA, per germline. The CDR3 DNA sequence: TGTGCCAGCAGCTCCCGGACGACAGATACGCAGTATTTT. It is translated as CASSSRTTDTQYF.

The table lists this clonotype with many counts. V usage is TRBV20-1 and J usage is TRBJ2-7; a possible D gene is TRBD1 (5 bases). The CDR3 length is 17 residues. Per the germline V gene, CDR1 is DFQATT and CDR2 is SNEGSKA (reference sequence). V gave up 1 base and J gave up 1 base, with 20 bases separating them. The CDR3 nucleotides are TGCAGTGCTAGAGCTATGGCCTCGGGTACAGGATCCTACGAGCAGTACTTC. Translation: CSARAMASGTGSYEQYF.

This clonotype was seen many times. The chain carries TRBV20-1 and TRBJ1-6; no definite D call. CDR3 length: 12 residues. Between the trimmed V and J ends, which lost 5 bases and 10 bases, there was a span of 12 bases. Germline CDR1 reads DFQATT; CDR2 reads SNEGSKA (reference sequence). The CDR3 here is CSAWTSGSPLHF. The DNA of the CDR3 is TGCAGTGCTTGGACGAGCGGATCACCCCTCCACTTT.

In this sample, this clonotype turned up a few times. The chain combines TRBV7-3 with TRBJ2-2, with TRBD2 as a possible D gene (6 bases). The germline CDR1 and CDR2 sequences are SGHTA and FQGTGA. The CDR3 totals 18 residues. V was cut by 6 bases and J by 0 bases, with 20 bases left in between. Written as DNA, the CDR3 is TGTGCCAGCAGTTCCCGGTGGGGTAGCGGAGCGAACACCGGGGAGCTGTTTTTT. Translated: CASSSRWGSGANTGELFF.

This clonotype was observed many times. The chain has TRBV28 and TRBJ2-1; TRBD2 matches at 12 bases. CDR3 length equals 15 residues. The trim removed 6 bases at V and 7 bases at J, leaving 7 bases unmatched. Germline loops: CDR1 MDHEN, CDR2 SYDVKM. The CDR3 bases are TGTGCCAGCAGGACCCTAGCGGGAGGGCCTAATGAGCAGTTCTTC. As protein: CASRTLAGGPNEQFF.

This clonotype was recorded many times. The rearrangement uses TRBV12-3 or TRBV12-4 and TRBJ1-3; no clear D. V was clipped by 6 bases and J by 4 bases, with 16 bases between them. There are 15 residues in the CDR3. The CDR3 sequence is CASSPPAGRGNTIYF. The CDR3 nucleotides read TGTGCCAGCAGCCCCCCAGCCGGGAGGGGAAACACCATATATTTT.

This clonotype was detected ten times or more. J is TRBJ1-2 and V is TRBV7-9; 10 positions match TRBD1. CDR3 length: 15 amino acids. Germline loops: CDR1 SEHNR, CDR2 FQNEAQ (reference sequence). V was pared by 2 bases and J by 3 bases, with 3 bases of the junction left unmatched. Here the CDR3 reads CASSLRTGGDYGYTF. CDR3 DNA sequence: TGTGCCAGCAGCTTAAGGACAGGGGGAGACTATGGCTACACCTTC. Based on the CDR3 plus reference TRBV7-9 and TRBJ1-2, the full variable domain is DTGVSQNPRHKITKRGQNVTFRCDPISEHNRLYWYRQTLGQGPEFLTYFQNEAQLEKSRLLSDRFSAERPKGSFSTLEIQRTEQGDSAMYLCASSLRTGGDYGYTFGSGTRLTVV.

CDR3 bases: TGTGCCAGCAGTGACGGGGACAGGAACACTGAAGCTTTCTTT. This translates into CASSDGDRNTEAFF. The chain employs TRBV6-4 and TRBJ1-1; 7 bases map to TRBD1. This CDR3 region has 14 residues. Trimming at V came to 2 bases and at J to 1 base, leaving 1 base not matched to a gene. Germline V CDR1 and CDR2: MRHNA, SNTAGT.

This clonotype showed up many times. V usage is TRBV28 and J usage is TRBJ2-1, with 9 bases that match TRBD2. After removal of 2 bases from V and 9 bases from J, the junction contained 11 bases not matched to a gene. This CDR3 comprises 16 residues. Germline loops: CDR1 MDHEN, CDR2 SYDVKM. The CDR3 bases are TGTGCCAGCAGTTTAACTAGCGGGCCGCGCCTGGCTGAGCAGTTCTTC. Encoded protein: CASSLTSGPRLAEQFF.